This section outlines one T cell receptor beta chain sequence together with its context. This specimen comes from a study of cytomegalovirus exposure and HLA in healthy donors. Assay: immunoSEQ multiplex PCR; the TCRdb copy retains only in-frame clones and omits some. The sample has about 110,000 clones, roughly nine tenths seen once. CDR1 is MGHRA, CDR2 YSYEKL, per germline. The junction had 7 bases not matched to a gene; V was cut back by 4 bases and J by 3 bases. CDR3 length: 16 amino acids. This sequence was found in a woman between 18 and 29 years old in good health and CMV-seronegative. V and J are TRBV4-1 and TRBJ1-4; TRBD1 matches 8 bases. Sequenced input: PBMCs. The CDR3 nucleotides are TGCGCCAGCAGCCCCTGGCAGGGGGCGGCTAATGAAAAACTGTTTTTT. Translating it yields CASSPWQGAANEKLFF.